The 6 T cell receptor beta chains below all came from one sample that was sequenced in a study of CD8 T cells in ankylosing spondylitis. A single record per CDR3 protein comes from TCRdb applying MiXCR to the 5' RACE reads. Of 200,000 to 300,000 distinct CDR3 sequences in the sample, roughly 10% were seen once. Input material: blood, either unsorted or a sorted T cell fraction (not recorded which). All receptors come from a male donor with ankylosing spondylitis or in good health (not recorded which).

This clonotype appeared many times. The chain has TRBV28 and TRBJ1-5; the D gene is possibly TRBD1 (6 bases). Germline V lookup: CDR1 MDHEN, CDR2 SYDVKM. The CDR3 extends over 16 amino acids. The V and J ends lost 7 bases and 0 bases respectively, with 16 bases between them. The CDR3 protein is CASTGRGPYSNQPQHF. CDR3 sequence (DNA): TGTGCCAGCACTGGCAGGGGCCCTTATAGCAATCAGCCCCAGCATTTT.

This clonotype occurred many times. The rearrangement uses TRBV7-9 and TRBJ1-2; D not resolved. Trimming shortened V by 8 bases and J by 2 bases, and 12 bases separated the two germline ends. The germline V gene has CDR1 SEHNR and CDR2 FQNEAQ (reference sequence). This CDR3 contains 13 residues. The CDR3 coding sequence is TGTGCCAGCGCCACATGGAGAAACTATGGCTACACCTTC. It codes for CASATWRNYGYTF. Looking up the rest from reference TRBV7-9 and TRBJ1-2 gives the full variable domain: DTGVSQNPRHKITKRGQNVTFRCDPISEHNRLYWYRQTLGQGPEFLTYFQNEAQLEKSRLLSDRFSAERPKGSFSTLEIQRTEQGDSAMYLCASATWRNYGYTFGSGTRLTVV.

This clonotype was detected ten times or more. The rearrangement joins TRBV10-3 to TRBJ2-7; D may be TRBD1 (6 bases). This CDR3 has 14 residues. The V end lost 4 bases, the J end lost 2 bases, and 12 bases lay between the germline ends. Germline-derived CDR1 and CDR2 are ENHRY and SYGVKD. CDR3 DNA sequence: TGTGCCATCAGTGGTAAAGGGGGAACCTACGAGCAGTACTTC. This translates into CAISGKGGTYEQYF.

This clonotype has ten or more counts. The chain has TRBV24-1 and TRBJ2-2; 7 bases fit TRBD1. The CDR3 has 17 amino acids. Germline V CDR1 and CDR2: KGHDR, SFDVKD. The trim removed 4 bases at V and 5 bases at J, leaving 12 bases unmatched. In DNA, the CDR3 is TGTGCCACCAGTGAGCCTACAGGGGCTTTGGGGACCGGGGAGCTGTTTTTT. This sequence encodes CATSEPTGALGTGELFF.

This clonotype was found many times. The chain recombines TRBV7-9 with TRBJ2-7, with D possibly TRBD1 on 5 matching bases. The CDR3 covers 14 residues. Germline V gene data show CDR1 as SEHNR and CDR2 as FQNEAQ (reference sequence). V lost 6 bases and J 2 bases, leaving 14 bases between the germline ends. DNA for the CDR3: TGTGCCAGCAGTAACAAGGACAATCCCTACGAGCAGTACTTC. Encoded protein: CASSNKDNPYEQYF.

This clonotype was picked up many times. The chain links TRBV5-1 to TRBJ2-7; 10 bases line up with TRBD1. The CDR3 covers 14 residues. J lost 4 bases, V lost 3 bases, and 4 bases had no gene match. Germline CDR1 and CDR2: SGHRS and YFSETQ. CDR3 bases: TGCGCCAGCAGCTCGGGACAGGGGTTTTACGAGCAGTACTTC. It encodes CASSSGQGFYEQYF.